This entry lists 6 T cell receptor beta chains sequenced from one sample in a study of technical replicates of blood from a handful of donors. Assay used: immunoSEQ multiplex PCR; TCRdb lists only in-frame clones, some missing. The sample has tens of thousands of clones, around nine tenths seen once; the top ten hold roughly 0.27%. The sample taken for sequencing was T cells isolated from PBMCs. Receptor source: a human donor in good health.

The CDR3 loop reads CASRKAGQSYEQYF. CDR3 sequence (DNA): TGTGCCAGCAGGAAGGCAGGACAGTCCTACGAGCAGTACTTC. J is TRBJ2-7 and V is TRBV6-1, with D tentatively TRBD1 (6 bases). V shed 6 bases and J shed 1 base, with 13 bases lying between them. Germline-derived CDR1 and CDR2 are MNHNS and SASEGT. This CDR3 is 14 amino acids long.

This clone occurred once. This chain joins TRBV5-1 and TRBJ2-1, with TRBD1 identical over 9 bases. Germline V lookup: CDR1 SGHRS, CDR2 YFSETQ. The CDR3 is made up of 14 amino acids. V dropped 4 bases and J dropped 4; count of bases not matched to a gene: 3. CDR3 sequence (DNA): TGCGCCAGCAGCAGGGGACAGGGATACAATGAGCAGTTCTTC. Translating it yields CASSRGQGYNEQFF.

The J gene is TRBJ1-1, the V gene TRBV18; 11 positions agree with TRBD1. The V segment lost 3 bases and the J segment 6 bases; nucleotides outside the gene matches: 6. The germline gives CDR1 KGHSH, CDR2 LQKENI. This CDR3 contains 15 residues. CDR3 residues: CASSPGQGARAEAFF. In DNA, the CDR3 is TGTGCCAGCTCACCTGGACAGGGGGCGCGGGCTGAAGCTTTCTTT.

The chain couples TRBV7-9 to TRBJ1-2; D may be TRBD1 (5 bases). Germline V gene sequence: CDR1 SEHNR, CDR2 FQNEAQ (reference sequence). This CDR3 region has 14 residues. V lost 4 bases to trimming and J lost 4 bases, with 13 bases between them. CDR3 nucleotides: TGTGCCAGCAGCTCACGCGGGACCAGCTATGGCTACACCTTC. This codes for CASSSRGTSYGYTF.

The chain joins TRBV9 to TRBJ2-7; 11 positions match TRBD2. The J segment lost 0 bases and the V segment lost 0 bases, leaving 2 bases of the junction unmatched. Germline V gives CDR1 SGDLS, CDR2 YYNGEE. This CDR3 spans 16 amino acids. The CDR3 spells CASSVASGGSSYEQYF. CDR3 nucleotides: TGTGCCAGCAGCGTAGCTAGCGGGGGGAGCTCCTACGAGCAGTACTTC. Supplemented by reference TRBV9 and TRBJ2-7, the full variable domain reads DSGVTQTPKHLITATGQRVTLRCSPRSGDLSVYWYQQSLDQGLQFLIQYYNGEERAKGNILERFSAQQFPDLHSELNLSSLELGDSALYFCASSVASGGSSYEQYFGPGTRLTVT.

The rearrangement links TRBV4-1 to TRBJ2-7; TRBD1 matches at 8 bases. The CDR3 is 14 residues long. Germline V CDR1 and CDR2: MGHRA, YSYEKL. V shed 3 bases, J shed 1 base, and the junction held 2 bases outside the gene matches. The CDR3 loop is CASSHRTGSYEQYF. The CDR3 DNA sequence: TGCGCCAGCAGCCACCGGACAGGGTCCTACGAGCAGTACTTC.